This is a list of T cell receptor beta chains from one sample in a study of cytomegalovirus exposure and HLA in healthy donors. Clones were sequenced by immunoSEQ multiplex PCR, and TCRdb holds only the in-frame ones, with some missing. The sample includes 90,000 to 130,000 clones, around 85% of them seen just once. The sample was PBMCs. These receptors came from a woman between 18 and 29 years old in good health and CMV-seronegative. Both conserved end residues are part of each CDR3. Each record gives: CDR3 protein, CDR3 DNA, D gene, J gene, clone size, V gene. A D gene is named only where the DNA matches it firmly. Part of the rows lack a size; the others show once, few, many or a class for expanded clones.

CASSPSGTPTYEQYF | TGTGCCAGCAGCCCATCCGGGACTCCTACCTACGAGCAGTACTTC | NA | TRBJ2-7 | once | TRBV11-2
CATSRVIQGAKLFF | TGTGCCACCAGCAGGGTCATACAGGGGGCTAAACTGTTTTTT | TRBD1 | TRBJ1-4 | NA | TRBV15
CACTWTGGRETQYF | TGTGCCTGCACCTGGACAGGGGGCCGAGAGACCCAGTACTTC | TRBD1 | TRBJ2-5 | NA | TRBV30
CASSPTAGTGKDEQYF | TGTGCCAGCTCACCGACCGCCGGGACAGGGAAGGACGAGCAGTACTTC | TRBD1 | TRBJ2-7 | NA | TRBV18
CASGLQGGGETQYF | TGTGCCAGCGGATTACAGGGTGGGGGAGAGACCCAGTACTTC | NA | TRBJ2-5 | NA | TRBV6-5
CASSLFFSVGAPDTQYF | TGTGCCAGCAGTTTATTTTTCAGTGTGGGGGCGCCAGATACGCAGTATTTT | NA | TRBJ2-3 | NA | TRBV28
CASSVQGNTEAFF | TGTGCCAGCAGCGTACAGGGGAACACTGAAGCTTTCTTT | NA | TRBJ1-1 | few | TRBV9
CASSMTGGTEAFF | TGTGCCAGTAGTATGACAGGAGGCACTGAAGCTTTCTTT | NA | TRBJ1-1 | NA | TRBV19
CASSEGPAGGWNEQFF | TGTGCCAGCAGTGAAGGGCCGGCAGGGGGTTGGAATGAGCAGTTCTTC | TRBD1 | TRBJ2-1 | NA | TRBV6-1
CASSALTGGSGYTF | TGTGCCAGCAGCGCCCTTACAGGGGGATCTGGCTACACCTTC | TRBD1 | TRBJ1-2 | NA | TRBV9
CASSPGRLAGNNEQFF | TGTGCCAGCAGCCCAGGTCGTCTAGCGGGGAACAATGAGCAGTTCTTC | TRBD2 | TRBJ2-1 | once | TRBV7-9
CASSADDRGGSRDEQFF | TGTGCCAGCAGCGCAGACGACAGGGGTGGCTCTCGCGATGAGCAGTTCTTC | TRBD1 | TRBJ2-1 | NA | TRBV9
CASSWGQMNTEAFF | TGTGCCAGCAGTTGGGGACAAATGAACACTGAAGCTTTCTTT | NA | TRBJ1-1 | NA | TRBV27
CASSHNYRVKETQYF | TGCGCCAGCAGCCATAACTACAGGGTAAAAGAGACCCAGTACTTC | NA | TRBJ2-5 | NA | TRBV5-1
CATSGQRNTGELFF | TGTGCCACCTCGGGACAGCGAAACACCGGGGAGCTGTTTTTT | TRBD1 | TRBJ2-2 | NA | TRBV2
CASSLEGHSDNQPQHF | TGCGCCAGCAGTCTGGAGGGGCATAGTGACAATCAGCCCCAGCATTTT | NA | TRBJ1-5 | NA | TRBV5-1
CAFHGGEKFNEQFF | TGTGCCTTCCACGGCGGAGAGAAGTTCAATGAGCAGTTCTTC | NA | TRBJ2-1 | NA | TRBV2
CASRLGPDRDNGYTF | TGCGCCAGCAGATTGGGACCTGACAGGGATAATGGCTACACCTTC | TRBD1 | TRBJ1-2 | NA | TRBV5-1
CASSTQGYTEAFF | TGTGCCAGTAGTACCCAGGGGTACACTGAAGCTTTCTTT | NA | TRBJ1-1 | NA | TRBV19
CASSVGLAGYEQFF | TGTGCCAGCAGCGTTGGACTAGCGGGCTATGAGCAGTTCTTC | TRBD2 | TRBJ2-1 | NA | TRBV9
CASSPGTNFPHEQYF | TGCGCCAGCAGCCCTGGGACTAATTTCCCCCACGAGCAGTACTTC | TRBD2 | TRBJ2-7 | NA | TRBV4-1
CAWSVLPGTEAFF | TGTGCCTGGAGTGTACTCCCTGGCACTGAAGCTTTCTTT | NA | TRBJ1-1 | NA | TRBV30
CASSPGIYQPQHF | TGCGCCAGCAGCCCAGGGATCTATCAGCCCCAGCATTTT | NA | TRBJ1-5 | few | TRBV4-1
CASKAGWADTQYF | TGTGCCAGTAAGGCAGGGTGGGCAGATACGCAGTATTTT | NA | TRBJ2-3 | NA | TRBV19
CASSYDLGGINSPLHF | TGTGCCAGCAGCTACGACCTAGGGGGTATCAATTCACCCCTCCACTTT | NA | TRBJ1-6 | NA | TRBV5-8
CASRIAGVDTGELFF | TGTGCCAGCAGGATAGCGGGGGTTGACACCGGGGAGCTGTTTTTT | TRBD2 | TRBJ2-2 | NA | TRBV6-5
CASSVGTGRSYEQYF | TGTGCCAGCAGTGTCGGGACAGGACGCTCCTACGAGCAGTACTTC | TRBD1 | TRBJ2-7 | NA | TRBV27
CASTRTGNTEAFF | TGTGCCAGCACTCGGACAGGTAACACTGAAGCTTTCTTT | TRBD1 | TRBJ1-1 | NA | TRBV19
CASSDGEGTEAFF | TGTGCCAGCAGTGACGGGGAGGGCACTGAAGCTTTCTTT | NA | TRBJ1-1 | NA | TRBV6-4
CASSLVGQDNNEQFF | TGTGCCAGCAGCTTAGTGGGACAGGATAACAATGAGCAGTTCTTC | TRBD1 | TRBJ2-1 | few | TRBV7-9
CASRTGSLPTGELFF | TGCGCCAGCAGGACCGGGTCCCTTCCCACCGGGGAGCTGTTTTTT | NA | TRBJ2-2 | many | TRBV5-1
CASRRLAGALGQYF | TGTGCCAGCAGGCGACTAGCGGGGGCGCTGGGGCAGTATTTT | TRBD2 | TRBJ2-3 | once | TRBV13
CASTLRGENEQFF | TGCGCCAGCACCCTCCGCGGGGAAAATGAGCAGTTCTTC | NA | TRBJ2-1 | NA | TRBV5-1
CASSAIWGGSNTEAFF | TGTGCCAGCAGCGCGATATGGGGCGGCTCGAACACTGAAGCTTTCTTT | NA | TRBJ1-1 | NA | TRBV11-2
CASSLLHREEQYF | TGTGCCAGCAGCTTACTTCACAGGGAAGAGCAGTACTTC | NA | TRBJ2-7 | NA | TRBV7-3
CATSRGAATLNEQFF | TGTGCCACCAGCAGAGGGGCAGCTACCCTCAATGAGCAGTTCTTC | NA | TRBJ2-1 | few | TRBV15
CASRPRGPSYEQYF | TGTGCCAGCAGACCCAGGGGGCCATCTTACGAGCAGTACTTC | TRBD1 | TRBJ2-7 | NA | TRBV27
CASSTGQSSYEQYF | TGTGCCAGCAGTACCGGACAGAGCTCCTACGAGCAGTACTTC | NA | TRBJ2-7 | NA | TRBV9
CASSLERGLNTEAFF | TGTGCCAGCAGCTTAGAAAGGGGTTTGAACACTGAAGCTTTCTTT | NA | TRBJ1-1 | NA | TRBV7-9
CASNTLAEVYNEQFF | TGTGCCAGCAATACCCTAGCGGAAGTATACAATGAGCAGTTCTTC | TRBD2 | TRBJ2-1 | NA | TRBV6-6
CARDQGFGSGANVLTF | TGTGCCCGAGATCAGGGGTTCGGCTCTGGGGCCAACGTCCTGACTTTC | NA | TRBJ2-6 | NA | TRBV2